A selection of T cell receptor beta chains follows, all from one sample in a study of blood T cells in healthy people across ages. TCRdb re-derived calls from the 5' RACE reads in MiXCR, one entry per CDR3 protein. The table includes roughly 1,300,000 distinct CDR3 sequences, around 59% detected once. The sample was blood. The receptors were sampled from a man younger than 30 in good health. Both conserved end residues are part of each CDR3. The order of the fields is clone size, D gene, J gene, V gene, CDR3 DNA, CDR3 protein. The D gene is left open where the match is weak. Clone size, where shown, is once, few, many, or a class for clones that have expanded.

clone_size: few
d_call: -
j_call: TRBJ2-6
v_call: TRBV29-1
cdr3_nt: TGCAGCGTTGAAACCACCTCTGGGGCCAACGTCCTGACTTTC
cdr3_aa: CSVETTSGANVLTF

clone_size: -
d_call: TRBD1
j_call: TRBJ2-7
v_call: TRBV5-1
cdr3_nt: TGCGCCAGCAGCTTGGATGCAGGGGGCACGTCCTACGAGCAGTACTTC
cdr3_aa: CASSLDAGGTSYEQYF

clone_size: few
d_call: -
j_call: TRBJ2-5
v_call: TRBV15
cdr3_nt: TGTGCCACCAGCAGAGATTCGGTAGAAGAGACCCAGTACTTC
cdr3_aa: CATSRDSVEETQYF

clone_size: -
d_call: TRBD1
j_call: TRBJ2-5
v_call: TRBV6-1
cdr3_nt: TGTGCCAGCAGTTCCGGGACAGGGGTAGAGGCCCAGTACTTC
cdr3_aa: CASSSGTGVEAQYF

clone_size: once
d_call: -
j_call: TRBJ1-1
v_call: TRBV4-3
cdr3_nt: TGCGCCAGCAGCCAAGAAGGCAGCGCGACTGAAGCTTTCTTT
cdr3_aa: CASSQEGSATEAFF

clone_size: -
d_call: -
j_call: TRBJ1-6
v_call: TRBV14
cdr3_nt: TGTGCCAGCAGCCAAGAGCCAGGGATCGCCTTCAATTCACCCCTCCACTTT
cdr3_aa: CASSQEPGIAFNSPLHF

clone_size: once
d_call: TRBD2
j_call: TRBJ2-1
v_call: TRBV20-1
cdr3_nt: TGCAGTGCGAGGGACTACCTCACTCGGCACAATGAGCAGTTCTTC
cdr3_aa: CSARDYLTRHNEQFF

clone_size: few
d_call: -
j_call: TRBJ2-6
v_call: TRBV5-1
cdr3_nt: TGCGCCAGCAGCTTGGCCGGGACGCCTGGGGCCAACGTCCTGACTTTC
cdr3_aa: CASSLAGTPGANVLTF

clone_size: -
d_call: -
j_call: TRBJ1-6
v_call: TRBV4-2
cdr3_nt: TGTGCCAGCAGCCAAGGAGAATACAGGGTGGACTATAATTCACCCCTCCACTTT
cdr3_aa: CASSQGEYRVDYNSPLHF

clone_size: few
d_call: -
j_call: TRBJ1-5
v_call: TRBV6-5
cdr3_nt: TGTGCCAGCAGCCCCATGGGGGAGGAACAGCCCCAGCATTTT
cdr3_aa: CASSPMGEEQPQHF

clone_size: -
d_call: TRBD2
j_call: TRBJ2-4
v_call: TRBV15
cdr3_nt: TGTGCCACCAGCAGAGATGACGGGGGGAACATTCAGTACTTC
cdr3_aa: CATSRDDGGNIQYF

clone_size: -
d_call: TRBD1
j_call: TRBJ2-7
v_call: TRBV20-1
cdr3_nt: TGCAGTGCCCCGGGACAGGGGGCCCACGAGCAGTACTTC
cdr3_aa: CSAPGQGAHEQYF

clone_size: -
d_call: -
j_call: TRBJ2-1
v_call: TRBV12-3/TRBV12-4
cdr3_nt: TGTGCCAGCAGTTCCGAGCGGACCTACAATGAGCAGTTCTTC
cdr3_aa: CASSSERTYNEQFF

clone_size: few
d_call: -
j_call: TRBJ2-3
v_call: TRBV10-3
cdr3_nt: TGTGCCGTCGGCCGGGACAAAAGCACAGATACGCAGTATTTT
cdr3_aa: CAVGRDKSTDTQYF

clone_size: few
d_call: -
j_call: TRBJ1-4
v_call: TRBV7-2
cdr3_nt: TGTGCCAGCAGCTTCAATGACGGGGATAAACTGTTTTTT
cdr3_aa: CASSFNDGDKLFF

clone_size: -
d_call: TRBD1
j_call: TRBJ1-6
v_call: TRBV5-1
cdr3_nt: TGCGCCAGCAGTTCAGGGGGCGAGCGGAGATCACCCCTCCACTTT
cdr3_aa: CASSSGGERRSPLHF

clone_size: once
d_call: TRBD1
j_call: TRBJ1-2
v_call: TRBV20-1
cdr3_nt: TGCAGCGCAGGGGGGGGGTCTAACTATGGCTACACCTTC
cdr3_aa: CSAGGGSNYGYTF

clone_size: -
d_call: TRBD2
j_call: TRBJ2-1
v_call: TRBV6-4
cdr3_nt: TGTGCCAGCAGCATCAGCGGGAGGTCAGGGTATGAGCAGTTCTTC
cdr3_aa: CASSISGRSGYEQFF

clone_size: -
d_call: -
j_call: TRBJ1-6
v_call: TRBV7-9
cdr3_nt: TGTGCCAGCAGCTTAAAAGTATTGGATAATTCACCCCTCCACTTT
cdr3_aa: CASSLKVLDNSPLHF

clone_size: -
d_call: -
j_call: TRBJ2-2
v_call: TRBV5-1
cdr3_nt: TGCGCCAGCAGCTTGGCACAGGATATCGGGGAGCTGTTTTTT
cdr3_aa: CASSLAQDIGELFF

clone_size: -
d_call: -
j_call: TRBJ2-7
v_call: TRBV28
cdr3_nt: TGTGCCAGCAGTTTTGTAGGGGCAGGGGAATACGAGCAGTACTTC
cdr3_aa: CASSFVGAGEYEQYF

clone_size: few
d_call: -
j_call: TRBJ2-7
v_call: TRBV27
cdr3_nt: TGTGCCAGCAGCCTCCTCCAAATGGGGCAAGAGTACTTC
cdr3_aa: CASSLLQMGQEYF

clone_size: once
d_call: -
j_call: TRBJ2-3
v_call: TRBV10-3
cdr3_nt: TGTGCCATCCGACTCGCCCCCGATGGGACAGATACGCAGTATTTT
cdr3_aa: CAIRLAPDGTDTQYF

clone_size: -
d_call: -
j_call: TRBJ1-6
v_call: TRBV7-8
cdr3_nt: TGTGCCAGCAGCCCTATAAGGGAAACGAATAATTCACCCCTCCACTTT
cdr3_aa: CASSPIRETNNSPLHF

clone_size: -
d_call: -
j_call: TRBJ2-6
v_call: TRBV15
cdr3_nt: TGTGCCACCAGCAGAAGGGGAGGTGGGGCCAACGTCCTGACTTTC
cdr3_aa: CATSRRGGGANVLTF

clone_size: -
d_call: TRBD2
j_call: TRBJ2-1
v_call: TRBV29-1
cdr3_nt: TGCAGCGCCCGTGGACTAGCGGGAGCGGGTGAGCAGTTCTTC
cdr3_aa: CSARGLAGAGEQFF

clone_size: few
d_call: -
j_call: TRBJ2-4
v_call: TRBV12-3/TRBV12-4
cdr3_nt: TGTGCCAGCAGACCCCTGGGGACAAACTCCCGGCAGTACTTC
cdr3_aa: CASRPLGTNSRQYF

clone_size: few
d_call: -
j_call: TRBJ1-2
v_call: TRBV20-1
cdr3_nt: TGCAGTGCTAGAGAAGGGGAGTCCCTTAACTATGGCTACACCTTC
cdr3_aa: CSAREGESLNYGYTF

clone_size: few
d_call: TRBD1
j_call: TRBJ2-7
v_call: TRBV6-5
cdr3_nt: TGTGCCAGCAGTCCAGGACAGGGGGCAACCGAGCAGTACTTC
cdr3_aa: CASSPGQGATEQYF

clone_size: few
d_call: -
j_call: TRBJ2-5
v_call: TRBV10-3
cdr3_nt: TGTGCCATCAGCGGCGGGTACCAAGAGACCCAGTACTTC
cdr3_aa: CAISGGYQETQYF

clone_size: -
d_call: TRBD1
j_call: TRBJ2-3
v_call: TRBV27
cdr3_nt: TGTGCCAGCAGTTTTGGGACAGGCCGCACAGATACGCAGTATTTT
cdr3_aa: CASSFGTGRTDTQYF

clone_size: -
d_call: -
j_call: TRBJ2-5
v_call: TRBV29-1
cdr3_nt: TGCAGCGCCCTACAGGGACCGCAGTACTTC
cdr3_aa: CSALQGPQYF

clone_size: once
d_call: -
j_call: TRBJ1-2
v_call: TRBV14
cdr3_nt: TGTGCCAGCAGCCATCGGGGGACCAGAGCAATCTATGGCTACACCTTC
cdr3_aa: CASSHRGTRAIYGYTF

clone_size: -
d_call: -
j_call: TRBJ2-7
v_call: TRBV12-3/TRBV12-4
cdr3_nt: TGTGCCAGCAGTTGGCTGGGTAAGATCTACGAGCAGTACTTC
cdr3_aa: CASSWLGKIYEQYF

clone_size: -
d_call: -
j_call: TRBJ2-5
v_call: TRBV10-1
cdr3_nt: TGCGCCAGCAGTGAGTCGAGCGGCGTCCGGGAGACCCAGTACTTC
cdr3_aa: CASSESSGVRETQYF

clone_size: once
d_call: -
j_call: TRBJ2-1
v_call: TRBV6-1
cdr3_nt: TGTGCCAGCGCTTGGGATGAGCAGTTCTTC
cdr3_aa: CASAWDEQFF

clone_size: -
d_call: TRBD2
j_call: TRBJ2-7
v_call: TRBV7-2
cdr3_nt: TGTGCCAGCAGCTTCCGGACTAGCGGGAGAGGGGGCTCCTACGAGCAGTACTTC
cdr3_aa: CASSFRTSGRGGSYEQYF